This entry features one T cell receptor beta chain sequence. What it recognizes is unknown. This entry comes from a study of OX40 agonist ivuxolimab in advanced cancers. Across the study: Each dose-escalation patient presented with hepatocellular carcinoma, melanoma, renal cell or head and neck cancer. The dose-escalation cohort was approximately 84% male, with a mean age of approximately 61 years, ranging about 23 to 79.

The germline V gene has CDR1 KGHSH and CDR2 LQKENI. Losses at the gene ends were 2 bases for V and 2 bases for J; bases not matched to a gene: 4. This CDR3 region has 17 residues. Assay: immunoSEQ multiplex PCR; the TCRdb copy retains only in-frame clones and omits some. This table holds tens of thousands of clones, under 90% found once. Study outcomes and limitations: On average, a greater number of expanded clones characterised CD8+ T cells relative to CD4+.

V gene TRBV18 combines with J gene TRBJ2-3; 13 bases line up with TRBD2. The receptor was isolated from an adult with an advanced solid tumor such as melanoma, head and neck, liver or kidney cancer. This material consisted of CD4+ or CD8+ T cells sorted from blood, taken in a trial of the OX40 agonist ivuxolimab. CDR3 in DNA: TGTGCCAGCTCACCAGGACTAGCGGGGGTAGTCACAGATACGCAGTATTTT. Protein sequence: CASSPGLAGVVTDTQYF.